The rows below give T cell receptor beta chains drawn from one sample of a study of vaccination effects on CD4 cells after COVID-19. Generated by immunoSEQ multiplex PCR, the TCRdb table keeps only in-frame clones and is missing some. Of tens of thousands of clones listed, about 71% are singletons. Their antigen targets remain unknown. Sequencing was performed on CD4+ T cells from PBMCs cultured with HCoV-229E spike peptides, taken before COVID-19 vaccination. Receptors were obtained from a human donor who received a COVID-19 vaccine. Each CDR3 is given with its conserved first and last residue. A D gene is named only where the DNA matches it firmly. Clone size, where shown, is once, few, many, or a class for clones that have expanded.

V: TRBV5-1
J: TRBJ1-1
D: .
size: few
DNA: TGCGCCAGCAGCCCGGGACATACCAACACTGAAGCTTTCTTT
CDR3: CASSPGHTNTEAFF

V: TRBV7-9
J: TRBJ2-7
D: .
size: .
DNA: TGTGCCAGCAGCTTAGTGGGTTACGAGCAGTACTTC
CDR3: CASSLVGYEQYF

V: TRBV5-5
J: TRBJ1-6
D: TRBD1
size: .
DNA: TGTGCCAGCAGCTGGACAGGGGAGAATTCACCCCTCCACTTT
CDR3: CASSWTGENSPLHF

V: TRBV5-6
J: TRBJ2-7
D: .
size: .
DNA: TGTGCCAGCAGCTTGGTTGTCGGGTACGAGCAGTACTTC
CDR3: CASSLVVGYEQYF

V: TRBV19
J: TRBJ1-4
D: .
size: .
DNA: TGTGCCAGTAGTATGGGGGTAGGCGAAAAACTGTTTTTT
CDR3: CASSMGVGEKLFF

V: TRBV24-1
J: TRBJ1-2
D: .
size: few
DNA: TGTGCCACCAGTGACCTGACAGTAGATGGCTACACCTTC
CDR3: CATSDLTVDGYTF

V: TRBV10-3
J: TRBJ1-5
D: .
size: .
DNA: TGTGCCATCAGTGAGTTCGCAGGAGACTATAGCAATCAGCCCCAGCATTTT
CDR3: CAISEFAGDYSNQPQHF

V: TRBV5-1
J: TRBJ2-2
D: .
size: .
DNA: TGCGCCAGCAGCTTGGCCCCTGCAACCGGGGAGCTGTTTTTT
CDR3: CASSLAPATGELFF

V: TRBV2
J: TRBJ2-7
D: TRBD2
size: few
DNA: TGTGCCAGCAGTCAAGGGGAGGGGAGAGAGCAGTACTTC
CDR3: CASSQGEGREQYF

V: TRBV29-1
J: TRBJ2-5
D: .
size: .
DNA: TGCAGCGTCCCGGAGGGGGGAAACCAAGAGACCCAGTACTTC
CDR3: CSVPEGGNQETQYF

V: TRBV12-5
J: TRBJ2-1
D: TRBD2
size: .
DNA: TGTGCTAGTGCCCTAGCGGGAGGGCGATACTATGAGCAGTTCTTC
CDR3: CASALAGGRYYEQFF

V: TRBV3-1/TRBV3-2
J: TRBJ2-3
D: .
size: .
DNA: TGTGCCAGCAGCCAAGACTTGGCAGGTACGCAGTATTTT
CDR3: CASSQDLAGTQYF

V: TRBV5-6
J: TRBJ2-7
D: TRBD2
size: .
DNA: TGTGCCAGCAGCTCGCCGACTAGCGGGACAAGCTCCTACGAGCAGTACTTC
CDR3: CASSSPTSGTSSYEQYF

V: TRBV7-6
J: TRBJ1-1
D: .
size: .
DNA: TGTGCCAGCAGCTTAGGGGGGGGAACTGAAGCTTTCTTT
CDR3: CASSLGGGTEAFF

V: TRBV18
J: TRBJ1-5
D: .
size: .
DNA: TGTGCCAGCTCACCTCCCCGGGAGCTCAATCAGCCCCAGCATTTT
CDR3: CASSPPRELNQPQHF

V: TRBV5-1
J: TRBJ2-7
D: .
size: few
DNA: TGCGCCAGCAGAGATGCGTCTAAGGGCGGACGAATGAGCGACGAGCAGTACTTC
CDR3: CASRDASKGGRMSDEQYF

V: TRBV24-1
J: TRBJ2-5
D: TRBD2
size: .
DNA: TGTGCCACCAGTGATCCCGGGACTAGCGGGAAATCGGAGACCCAGTACTTC
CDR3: CATSDPGTSGKSETQYF

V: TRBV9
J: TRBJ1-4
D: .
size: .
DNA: TGTGCCAGCAGCGGAGGTCAGGAGGGCGAAAAACTGTTTTTT
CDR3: CASSGGQEGEKLFF

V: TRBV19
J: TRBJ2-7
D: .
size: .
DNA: TGTGCCAGTAGCACGGGCAAAGAGGGCGGGTCCTACGAGCAGTACTTC
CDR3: CASSTGKEGGSYEQYF

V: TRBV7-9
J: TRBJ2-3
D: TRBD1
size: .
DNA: TGTGCCAGCAGCTTCGGACAGGTATTCACAGATACGCAGTATTTT
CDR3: CASSFGQVFTDTQYF

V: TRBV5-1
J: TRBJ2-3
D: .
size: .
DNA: TGCGCCAGCTGTACGGGGGGCGCGTCAGATACGCAGTATTTT
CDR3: CASCTGGASDTQYF

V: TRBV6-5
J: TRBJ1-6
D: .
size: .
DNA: TGTGCCAGCGGGGACCGCCGGAATAATTCACCCCTCCACTTT
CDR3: CASGDRRNNSPLHF

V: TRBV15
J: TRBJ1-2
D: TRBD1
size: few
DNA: TGTGCCACCAGCAGGAATTTAGAAGACCGGGACAGGGGGATCTACACCTTC
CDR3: CATSRNLEDRDRGIYTF

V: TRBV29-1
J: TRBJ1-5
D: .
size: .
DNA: TGCAGCGTTATGGACAGCAATCAGCCCCAGCATTTT
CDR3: CSVMDSNQPQHF

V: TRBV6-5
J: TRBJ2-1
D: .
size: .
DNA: TGTGCCAGCAGTCAACAGGGACGGAACAATGAGCAGTTCTTC
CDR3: CASSQQGRNNEQFF

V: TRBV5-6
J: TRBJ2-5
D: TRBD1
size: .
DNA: TGTGCCAGCAGCTCAAGGGGGACAGGGGTCGAGACCCAGTACTTC
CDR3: CASSSRGTGVETQYF

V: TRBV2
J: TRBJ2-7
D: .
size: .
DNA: TGTGCCAGTAGCCAGTTGGGATCCTACGAGCAGTACTTC
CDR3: CASSQLGSYEQYF

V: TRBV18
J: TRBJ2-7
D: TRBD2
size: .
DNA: TGTGCCAGCTCACCCGCGGGGGGGCTCTCCTACGAGCAGTACTTC
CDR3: CASSPAGGLSYEQYF

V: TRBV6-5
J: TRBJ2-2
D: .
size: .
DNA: TGTGCCAGCACGGTTGCAGAAGGCGTCACCGGGGAGCTGTTTTTT
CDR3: CASTVAEGVTGELFF